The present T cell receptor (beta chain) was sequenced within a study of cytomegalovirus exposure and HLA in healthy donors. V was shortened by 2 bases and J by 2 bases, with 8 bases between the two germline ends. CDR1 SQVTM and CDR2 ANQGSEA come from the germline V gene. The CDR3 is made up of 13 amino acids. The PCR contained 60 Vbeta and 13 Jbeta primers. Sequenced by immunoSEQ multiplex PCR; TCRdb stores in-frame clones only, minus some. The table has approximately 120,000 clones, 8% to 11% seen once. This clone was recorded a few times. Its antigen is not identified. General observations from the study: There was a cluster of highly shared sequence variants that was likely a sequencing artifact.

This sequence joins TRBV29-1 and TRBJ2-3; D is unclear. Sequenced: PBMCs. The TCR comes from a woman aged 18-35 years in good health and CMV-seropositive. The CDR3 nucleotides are TGCAGCGTTGAAATCATGGCCACAGATACGCAGTATTTT. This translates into CSVEIMATDTQYF.